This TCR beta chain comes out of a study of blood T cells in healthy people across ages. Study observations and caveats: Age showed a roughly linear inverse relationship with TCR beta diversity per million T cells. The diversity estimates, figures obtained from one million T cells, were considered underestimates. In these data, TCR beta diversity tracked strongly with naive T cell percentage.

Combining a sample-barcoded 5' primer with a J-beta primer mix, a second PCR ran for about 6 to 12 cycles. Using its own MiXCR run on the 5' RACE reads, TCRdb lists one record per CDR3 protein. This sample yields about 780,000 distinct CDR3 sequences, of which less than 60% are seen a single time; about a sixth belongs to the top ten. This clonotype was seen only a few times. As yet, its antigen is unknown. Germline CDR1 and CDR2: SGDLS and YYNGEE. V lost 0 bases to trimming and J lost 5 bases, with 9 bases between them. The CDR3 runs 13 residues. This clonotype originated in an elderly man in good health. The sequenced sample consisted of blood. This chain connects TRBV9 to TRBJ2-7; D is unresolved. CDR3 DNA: TGTGCCAGCAGCGTAGCAGGAACCCACGAGCAGTACTTC. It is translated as CASSVAGTHEQYF. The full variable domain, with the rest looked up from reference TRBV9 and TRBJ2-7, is DSGVTQTPKHLITATGQRVTLRCSPRSGDLSVYWYQQSLDQGLQFLIQYYNGEERAKGNILERFSAQQFPDLHSELNLSSLELGDSALYFCASSVAGTHEQYFGPGTRLTVT.